A selection of T cell receptor beta chains follows, all from one sample in a study of blood T cell repertoires in COVID-19. Measured with immunoSEQ multiplex PCR; TCRdb has only the in-frame clones, and not every one. Here the sample spans roughly 80,000 clones, about 90% being singletons. The source material was peripheral blood. Receptor source: a man at least 80 years old in a cohort sampled during active COVID-19. The CDR3 runs from the conserved cysteine through the conserved F or W. The size field is filled for only some rows; it gives once, few, many or a size class.

V: TRBV7-8; size: -; J: TRBJ1-1; CDR3: CASSKVEGNTEAFF
V: TRBV20-1; size: -; J: TRBJ2-1; CDR3: CSASSDRDNEQFF
V: TRBV7-3; size: few; J: TRBJ1-2; CDR3: CASSLDGADNYGYTF
V: TRBV4-1; size: -; J: TRBJ2-3; CDR3: CASSQDLTIGKNTQYF
V: TRBV19; size: -; J: TRBJ1-4; CDR3: CASATGTGGGKLFF
V: TRBV18; size: -; J: TRBJ2-2; CDR3: CASSPRTGVDTGELFF
V: TRBV7-2; size: -; J: TRBJ2-3; CDR3: CASSLTWTSGGPGTDTQYF
V: TRBV28; size: few; J: TRBJ1-6; CDR3: CASSSTTGGYSPLHF
V: TRBV5-1; size: -; J: TRBJ1-4; CDR3: CASSLTDSTNEKLFF
V: TRBV5-5; size: -; J: TRBJ2-1; CDR3: CASSPVGQQDEQFF
V: TRBV12-3/TRBV12-4; size: -; J: TRBJ2-3; CDR3: CASSFQNTQYF
V: TRBV19; size: -; J: TRBJ2-2; CDR3: CASSEQTANTGELFF
V: TRBV7-9; size: -; J: TRBJ2-1; CDR3: CATRSQSSYNEQFF